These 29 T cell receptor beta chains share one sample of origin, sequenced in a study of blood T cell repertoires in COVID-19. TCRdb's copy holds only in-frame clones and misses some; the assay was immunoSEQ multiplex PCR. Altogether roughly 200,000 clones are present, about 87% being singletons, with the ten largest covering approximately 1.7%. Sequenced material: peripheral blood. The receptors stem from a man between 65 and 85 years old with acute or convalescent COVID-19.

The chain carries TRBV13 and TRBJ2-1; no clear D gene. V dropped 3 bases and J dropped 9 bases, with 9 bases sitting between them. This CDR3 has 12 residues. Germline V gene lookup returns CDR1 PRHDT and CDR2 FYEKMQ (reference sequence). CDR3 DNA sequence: TGTGCCAGCAGCTTCTTCCGCGGTGAGCAGTTCTTC. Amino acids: CASSFFRGEQFF. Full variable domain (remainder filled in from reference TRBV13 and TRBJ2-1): AAGVIQSPRHLIKEKRETATLKCYPIPRHDTVYWYQQGPGQDPQFLISFYEKMQSDKGSIPDRFSAQQFSDYHSELNMSSLELGDSALYFCASSFFRGEQFFGPGTRLTVL.

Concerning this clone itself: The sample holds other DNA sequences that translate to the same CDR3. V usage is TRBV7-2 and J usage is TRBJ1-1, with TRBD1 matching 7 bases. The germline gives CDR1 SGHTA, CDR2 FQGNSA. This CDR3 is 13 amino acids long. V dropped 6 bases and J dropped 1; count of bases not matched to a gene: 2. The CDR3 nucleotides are TGTGCCAGCAGTCGGGACAGGAACACTGAAGCTTTCTTT. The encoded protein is CASSRDRNTEAFF.

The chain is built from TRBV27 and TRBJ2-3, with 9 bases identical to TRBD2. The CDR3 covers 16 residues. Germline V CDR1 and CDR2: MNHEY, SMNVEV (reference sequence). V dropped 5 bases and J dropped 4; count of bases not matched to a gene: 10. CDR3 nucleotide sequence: TGTGCCAGCAGTAGAGATAGCGGGAGAGCGTCAGATACGCAGTATTTT. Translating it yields CASSRDSGRASDTQYF.

CDR3 in amino acids: CASSDFRQRSSYNSPLHF. The CDR3 DNA sequence: TGTGCCAGCAGTGACTTCCGACAGAGGAGCTCCTATAATTCACCCCTCCACTTT. The V call is TRBV6-1, the J call TRBJ1-6, with D perhaps matching TRBD1 (5 bases). Trimming pared 3 bases from V and 0 bases from J, leaving 15 bases between. CDR1 and CDR2 (germline): MNHNS, SASEGT. The CDR3 is made up of 18 amino acids.

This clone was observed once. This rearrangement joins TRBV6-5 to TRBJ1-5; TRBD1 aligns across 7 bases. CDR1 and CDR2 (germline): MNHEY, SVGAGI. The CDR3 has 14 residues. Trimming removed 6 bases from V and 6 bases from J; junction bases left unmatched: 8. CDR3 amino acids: CASSKRQGGQPQHF. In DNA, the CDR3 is TGTGCCAGCAGCAAGAGACAGGGAGGTCAGCCCCAGCATTTT.

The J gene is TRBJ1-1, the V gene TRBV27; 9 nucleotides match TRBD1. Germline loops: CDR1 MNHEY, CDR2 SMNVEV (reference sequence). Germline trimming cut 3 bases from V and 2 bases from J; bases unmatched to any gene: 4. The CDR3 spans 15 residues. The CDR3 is CASSFWDRVNTEAFF. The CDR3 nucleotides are TGTGCCAGCAGTTTCTGGGACAGGGTTAACACTGAAGCTTTCTTT.

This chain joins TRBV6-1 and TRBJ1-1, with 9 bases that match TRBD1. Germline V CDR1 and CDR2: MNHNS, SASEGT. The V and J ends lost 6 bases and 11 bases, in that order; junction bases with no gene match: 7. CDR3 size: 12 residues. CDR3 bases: TGTGCCAGCAGCTCGGGGACAGGGTCGGCTTTCTTT. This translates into CASSSGTGSAFF.

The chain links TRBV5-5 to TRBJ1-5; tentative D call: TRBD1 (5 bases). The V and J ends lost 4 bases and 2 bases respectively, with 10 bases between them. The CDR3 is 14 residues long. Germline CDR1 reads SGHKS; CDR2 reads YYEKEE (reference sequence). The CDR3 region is CASSQGWGNQPQHF. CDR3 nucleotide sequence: TGTGCCAGCAGCCAGGGTTGGGGCAATCAGCCCCAGCATTTT.

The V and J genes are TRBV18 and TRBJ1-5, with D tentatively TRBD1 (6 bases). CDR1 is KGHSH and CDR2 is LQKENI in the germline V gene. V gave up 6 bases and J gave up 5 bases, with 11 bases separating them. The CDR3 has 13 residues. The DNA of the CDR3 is TGTGCCAGCTCCCAGGGGTCTGATCAGCCCCAGCATTTT. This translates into CASSQGSDQPQHF.

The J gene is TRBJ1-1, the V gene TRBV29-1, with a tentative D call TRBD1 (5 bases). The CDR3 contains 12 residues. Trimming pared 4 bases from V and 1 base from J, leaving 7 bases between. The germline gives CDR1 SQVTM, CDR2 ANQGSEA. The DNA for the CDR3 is TGCAGCGTTGGTAGGGGGAACACTGAAGCTTTCTTT. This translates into CSVGRGNTEAFF.

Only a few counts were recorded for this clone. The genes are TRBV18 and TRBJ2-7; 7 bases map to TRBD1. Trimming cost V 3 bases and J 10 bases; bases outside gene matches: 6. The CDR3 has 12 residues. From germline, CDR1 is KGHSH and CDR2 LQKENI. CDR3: CASSPPGTVQYF. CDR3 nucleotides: TGTGCCAGCTCACCGCCCGGGACAGTCCAGTACTTC.

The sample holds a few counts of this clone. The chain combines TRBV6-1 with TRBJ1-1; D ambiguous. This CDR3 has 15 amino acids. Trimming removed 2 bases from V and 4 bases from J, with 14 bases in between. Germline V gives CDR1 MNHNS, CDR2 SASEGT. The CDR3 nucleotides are TGTGCCAGCAGTGAACCCCCCATCCCTAGCACTGAAGCTTTCTTT. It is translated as CASSEPPIPSTEAFF.

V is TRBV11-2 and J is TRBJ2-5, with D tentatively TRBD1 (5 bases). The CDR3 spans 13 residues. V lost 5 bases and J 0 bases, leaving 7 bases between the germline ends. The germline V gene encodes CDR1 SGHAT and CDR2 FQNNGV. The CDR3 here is CASSRTHQETQYF. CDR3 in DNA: TGTGCCAGCAGCAGGACACACCAAGAGACCCAGTACTTC.

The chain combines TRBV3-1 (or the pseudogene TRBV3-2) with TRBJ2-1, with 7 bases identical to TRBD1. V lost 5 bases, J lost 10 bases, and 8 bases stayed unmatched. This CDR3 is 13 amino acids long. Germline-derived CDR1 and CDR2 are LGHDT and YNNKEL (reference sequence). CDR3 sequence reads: CASSMTGPAEQFF. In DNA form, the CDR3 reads TGTGCCAGCAGCATGACAGGGCCAGCGGAGCAGTTCTTC.

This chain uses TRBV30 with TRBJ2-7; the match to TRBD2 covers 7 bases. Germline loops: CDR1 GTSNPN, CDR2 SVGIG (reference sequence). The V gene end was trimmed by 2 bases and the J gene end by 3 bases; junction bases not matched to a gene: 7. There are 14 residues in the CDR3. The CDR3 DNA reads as TGTGCCTGGAGTTCTGGCGGGGGTAACTACGAGCAGTACTTC. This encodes CAWSSGGGNYEQYF.

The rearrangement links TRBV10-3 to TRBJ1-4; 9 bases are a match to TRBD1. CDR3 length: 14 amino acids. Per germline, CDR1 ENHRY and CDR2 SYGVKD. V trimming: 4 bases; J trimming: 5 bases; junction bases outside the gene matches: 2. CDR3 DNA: TGTGCCATCAGTGCCGGGACAGGGAATGAAAAACTGTTTTTT. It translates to CAISAGTGNEKLFF.

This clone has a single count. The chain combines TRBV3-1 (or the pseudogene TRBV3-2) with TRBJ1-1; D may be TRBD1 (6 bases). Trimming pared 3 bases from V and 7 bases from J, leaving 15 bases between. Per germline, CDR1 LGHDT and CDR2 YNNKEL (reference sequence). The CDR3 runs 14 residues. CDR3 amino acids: CASSQPGQVFEAFF. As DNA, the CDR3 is TGTGCCAGCAGCCAGCCGGGACAAGTATTTGAAGCTTTCTTT.

The CDR3 sequence: CASSGFGELFF. The CDR3 DNA reads TGTGCCAGTTCAGGGTTCGGGGAGCTGTTTTTT. This chain connects TRBV19 to TRBJ2-2; possibly TRBD1 for D (5 bases). V lost 8 bases and J lost 7, with 8 bases in between. The germline CDR1 and CDR2 sequences are LNHDA and SQIVND (reference sequence). The CDR3 length is 11 residues.

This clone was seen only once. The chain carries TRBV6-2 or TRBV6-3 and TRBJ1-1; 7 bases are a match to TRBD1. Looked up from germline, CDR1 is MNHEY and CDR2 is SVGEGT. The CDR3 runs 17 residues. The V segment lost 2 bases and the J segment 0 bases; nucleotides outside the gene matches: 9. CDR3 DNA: TGTGCCAGCAGTTACGGACGTAAGGGACAGCTGAACACTGAAGCTTTCTTT. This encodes CASSYGRKGQLNTEAFF.

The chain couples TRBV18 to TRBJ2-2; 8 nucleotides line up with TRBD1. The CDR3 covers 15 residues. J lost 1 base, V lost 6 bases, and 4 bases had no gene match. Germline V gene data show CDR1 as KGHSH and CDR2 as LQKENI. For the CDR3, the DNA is TGTGCCAGCTCCATGGGGACAGGGAACACCGGGGAGCTGTTTTTT. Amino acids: CASSMGTGNTGELFF.

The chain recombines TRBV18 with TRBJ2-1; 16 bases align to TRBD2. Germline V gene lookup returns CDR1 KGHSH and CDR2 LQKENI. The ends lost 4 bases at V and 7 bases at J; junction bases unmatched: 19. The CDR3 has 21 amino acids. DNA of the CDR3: TGTGCCAGCTCACTAACCACCTCCGGGACTAGCGGGAGGGCCCTCGCTAATGAGCAGTTCTTC. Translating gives CASSLTTSGTSGRALANEQFF.

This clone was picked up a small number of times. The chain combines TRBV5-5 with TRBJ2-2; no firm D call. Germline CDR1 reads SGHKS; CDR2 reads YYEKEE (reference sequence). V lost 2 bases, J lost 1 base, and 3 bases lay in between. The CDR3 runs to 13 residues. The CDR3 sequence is CASSFQNTGELFF. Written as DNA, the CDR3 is TGTGCCAGCAGCTTTCAGAACACCGGGGAGCTGTTTTTT.

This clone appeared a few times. CDR3 nucleotides: TGTGCCAGCAGCCAAGCTGGGGCGGGAGGGGTGACCGGGGAGCTGTTTTTT. This encodes CASSQAGAGGVTGELFF. The V gene is TRBV4-2, the J gene TRBJ2-2; TRBD2 agrees at 9 bases. Per the germline V gene, CDR1 is LGHNA and CDR2 is YNFKEQ. The V segment lost 1 base and the J segment 5 bases; nucleotides outside the gene matches: 8. The CDR3 has 17 residues.

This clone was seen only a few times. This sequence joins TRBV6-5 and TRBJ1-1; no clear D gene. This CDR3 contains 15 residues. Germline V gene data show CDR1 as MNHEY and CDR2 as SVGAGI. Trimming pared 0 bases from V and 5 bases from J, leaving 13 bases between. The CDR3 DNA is TGTGCCAGCAGTTACTCGGCTTCCGGGGTTACTGAAGCTTTCTTT. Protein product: CASSYSASGVTEAFF.

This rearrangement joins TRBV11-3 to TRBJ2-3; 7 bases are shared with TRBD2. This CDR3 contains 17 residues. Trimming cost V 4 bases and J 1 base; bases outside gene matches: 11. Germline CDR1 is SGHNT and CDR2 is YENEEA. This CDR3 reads CASSSSVAGWGTDTQYF. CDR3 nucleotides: TGTGCCAGCAGCTCCTCAGTAGCGGGCTGGGGCACAGATACGCAGTATTTT.

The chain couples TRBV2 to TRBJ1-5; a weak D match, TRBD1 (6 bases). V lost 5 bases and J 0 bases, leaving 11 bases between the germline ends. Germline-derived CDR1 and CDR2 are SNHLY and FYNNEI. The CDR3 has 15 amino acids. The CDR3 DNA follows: TGTGCCAGCAGTTGGGACACACTTAGCAATCAGCCCCAGCATTTT. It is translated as CASSWDTLSNQPQHF.

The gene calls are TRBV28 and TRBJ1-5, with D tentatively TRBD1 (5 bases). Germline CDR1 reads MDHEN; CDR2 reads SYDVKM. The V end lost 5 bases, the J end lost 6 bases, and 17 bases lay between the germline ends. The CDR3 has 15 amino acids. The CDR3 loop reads CASSMAGLETQPQHF. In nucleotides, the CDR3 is TGTGCCAGCAGTATGGCGGGGCTTGAAACTCAGCCCCAGCATTTT.

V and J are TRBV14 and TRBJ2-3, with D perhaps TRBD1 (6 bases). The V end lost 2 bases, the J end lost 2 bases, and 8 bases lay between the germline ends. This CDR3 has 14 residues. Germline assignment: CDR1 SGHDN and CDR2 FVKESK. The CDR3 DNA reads TGTGCCAGCAGCCAACAGGGGTTCACAGATACGCAGTATTTT. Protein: CASSQQGFTDTQYF.

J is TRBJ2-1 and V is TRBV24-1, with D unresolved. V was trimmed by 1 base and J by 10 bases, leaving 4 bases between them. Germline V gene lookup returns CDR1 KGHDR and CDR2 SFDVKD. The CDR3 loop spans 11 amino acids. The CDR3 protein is CATSDFQEQFF. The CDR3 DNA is TGTGCCACCAGTGATTTCCAAGAGCAGTTCTTC.